The 26 T cell receptor beta chains below were found in one sample sequenced in a study of blood T cell repertoires in COVID-19. The method was immunoSEQ multiplex PCR; TCRdb's version includes in-frame clones alone and lacks a portion of them. The table has 300,000 to 350,000 clones, 85% to 95% seen once; the top ten hold 3.9%. Sequenced sample: PBMCs or T cells enriched from blood (not recorded which). These receptor sequences come from a woman in her twenties or thirties who had been exposed to COVID-19.

This clone was found once. V is TRBV5-8 and J is TRBJ1-5; 8 nucleotides line up with TRBD1. CDR3 length: 15 amino acids. The germline gives CDR1 SGHTS, CDR2 YDEGEE. V shed 2 bases and J 6 bases; nucleotides not matched to a gene: 7. Written as DNA, the CDR3 is TGTGCCAGCAGCTTCGACAGGGGCGTTGGTCAGCCCCAGCATTTT. Protein sequence: CASSFDRGVGQPQHF. The whole variable domain, remainder taken from reference TRBV5-8 and TRBJ1-5, is EAGVTQSPTHLIKTRGQQATLRCSPISGHTSVYWYQQALGLGLQFLLWYDEGEERNRGNFPPRFSGRQFPNYSSELNVNALELEDSALYLCASSFDRGVGQPQHFGDGTRLSIL.

The genes are TRBV18 and TRBJ2-3, with D maybe TRBD2 (6 bases). V gave up 3 bases and J gave up 8 bases, with 6 bases separating them. Germline V gene sequence: CDR1 KGHSH, CDR2 LQKENI. The CDR3 length is 11 residues. The CDR3 bases are TGTGCCAGCTCACCGGGAGGTACGCAGTATTTT. Amino acid sequence: CASSPGGTQYF.

This clone was picked up one time. The genes are TRBV6-2 or TRBV6-3 and TRBJ2-3, with TRBD2 identical over 11 bases. Per germline, CDR1 MNHEY and CDR2 SVGEGT. This CDR3 is 17 amino acids long. The ends lost 5 bases at V and 3 bases at J; junction bases unmatched: 10. The CDR3, as DNA: TGTGCCAGCAGTCGTATAGCGGGGGGGCGAAAAACAGATACGCAGTATTTT. It is translated as CASSRIAGGRKTDTQYF.

The chain joins TRBV7-2 to TRBJ2-3; 11 bases align to TRBD2. V shed 1 base, J shed 6 bases, and the junction held 6 bases outside the gene matches. Germline V lookup: CDR1 SGHTA, CDR2 FQGNSA. This CDR3 spans 16 amino acids. The CDR3 protein is CASSLGLAGTGDTQYF. CDR3 DNA: TGTGCCAGCAGCTTAGGACTAGCGGGGACCGGGGATACGCAGTATTTT.

The gene calls are TRBV6-5 and TRBJ1-2; D uncertain. The germline CDR1 and CDR2 sequences are MNHEY and SVGAGI. V was clipped by 6 bases and J by 4 bases, with 15 bases between them. There are 14 residues in the CDR3. CDR3 bases: TGTGCCAGCAGGGGCCCTACACTAGGCTATGGCTACACCTTC. It is translated as CASRGPTLGYGYTF.

CDR3 nucleotides: TGCGCCAGCAGGGACAGGGGCGTGAGTAGTTCCCACGAGCAGTACTTC. It yields the protein CASRDRGVSSSHEQYF. The chain couples TRBV5-1 to TRBJ2-7; 9 bases fit TRBD1. CDR1 and CDR2 (germline): SGHRS, YFSETQ. V was pared by 5 bases and J by 5 bases, with 14 bases of the junction left unmatched. The CDR3 consists of 16 residues.

This chain uses TRBV5-5 with TRBJ2-7; D perhaps matches TRBD1 (6 bases). Germline CDR1 and CDR2: SGHKS and YYEKEE (reference sequence). The germline V and J ends were trimmed by 3 bases and 0 bases, with 10 bases remaining between them. The CDR3 consists of 14 residues. The CDR3 sequence is CASSYRRGSYEQYF. The DNA of the CDR3 is TGTGCCAGCAGCTACCGCAGGGGCTCCTACGAGCAGTACTTC.

This sequence joins TRBV4-2 and TRBJ2-5, with TRBD2 as a possible D gene (6 bases). The CDR3 runs 13 residues. The V and J ends lost 1 base and 5 bases respectively, with 8 bases between them. Looked up from germline, CDR1 is LGHNA and CDR2 is YNFKEQ. For the CDR3, the DNA is TGTGCCAGCAGCCAAGTAGGAGGGGAGACCCAGTACTTC. It is translated as CASSQVGGETQYF.

This clone is a singleton in its sample. The V and J genes are TRBV6-5 and TRBJ1-4, with 10 bases identical to TRBD1. Germline values: CDR1 MNHEY, CDR2 SVGAGI. CDR3 size: 14 residues. V shed 5 bases, J shed 6 bases, and the junction held 3 bases outside the gene matches. CDR3 loop: CASSHGTGDEKLFF. CDR3 in DNA: TGTGCCAGCAGTCACGGGACAGGGGATGAAAAACTGTTTTTT.

The chain is built from TRBV4-3 and TRBJ2-1; 9 nucleotides agree with TRBD2. Per the germline V gene, CDR1 is LGHNA and CDR2 is YSLEER. V trimming: 1 base; J trimming: 4 bases; junction bases outside the gene matches: 2. CDR3 length: 15 residues. CDR3 DNA: TGCGCCAGCAGCCAAGGCGGGGGGGAATACAATGAGCAGTTCTTC. This gives the protein CASSQGGGEYNEQFF.

The rearrangement joins TRBV14 to TRBJ2-1; the match to TRBD2 covers 10 bases. With 1 base clipped from V and 4 bases from J, the junction kept 13 bases outside the gene matches. This CDR3 is built from 19 residues. Germline CDR1 is SGHDN and CDR2 is FVKESK. The CDR3 DNA reads TGTGCCAGCAGCCAAGTAAGAGGTAGCGGGGGGAAATCTTACAATGAGCAGTTCTTC. Its protein is CASSQVRGSGGKSYNEQFF.

J is TRBJ2-1 and V is TRBV4-1; tentative D call: TRBD2 (6 bases). The length of the CDR3 is 15 residues. Trimming pared 0 bases from V and 7 bases from J, leaving 13 bases between. The germline V gene encodes CDR1 MGHRA and CDR2 YSYEKL. The CDR3: CASSQEERASNEQFF. The DNA for the CDR3 is TGCGCCAGCAGCCAAGAAGAGCGGGCTTCAAATGAGCAGTTCTTC.

The V gene is TRBV4-3, the J gene TRBJ2-1, with D uncertain. The V and J ends lost 0 bases and 1 base respectively, with 13 bases between them. This CDR3 has 17 amino acids. CDR1 and CDR2 (germline): LGHNA, YSLEER. CDR3 region: CASSQEDRVRSYNEQFF. The CDR3 region has the DNA TGCGCCAGCAGCCAAGAAGACCGGGTGAGGTCCTACAATGAGCAGTTCTTC.

The rearrangement uses TRBV30 and TRBJ1-1; D might be TRBD1 (5 bases). CDR3 length equals 12 residues. Germline V gene lookup returns CDR1 GTSNPN and CDR2 SVGIG (reference sequence). V gave up 5 bases and J gave up 1 base, with 8 bases separating them. The CDR3 loop is CAWDTGNTEAFF. The CDR3 DNA reads as TGTGCCTGGGATACAGGGAACACTGAAGCTTTCTTT.

The chain joins TRBV5-6 to TRBJ1-2; D might be TRBD1 (6 bases). This CDR3 spans 15 amino acids. Germline V gene lookup returns CDR1 SGHDT and CDR2 YYEEEE. Trimming shortened V by 4 bases and J by 4 bases, and 17 bases separated the two germline ends. CDR3 region: CASSKRPDSFYGYTF. The CDR3 coding sequence is TGTGCCAGCAGCAAGAGACCGGACAGCTTCTATGGCTACACCTTC.

The rearrangement joins TRBV7-2 to TRBJ1-3; unclear D gene. V lost 4 bases, J lost 2 bases, and 15 bases lay in between. CDR1 and CDR2 from the germline V gene are SGHTA and FQGNSA. The CDR3 has 16 residues. CDR3 sequence (DNA): TGTGCCAGCAGCTCTCAGTTGTTACGTACTGGAAACACCATATATTTT. Encoded protein: CASSSQLLRTGNTIYF.

The J gene is TRBJ1-1, the V gene TRBV12-3 or TRBV12-4; weak D call: TRBD1 (6 bases). CDR3 length equals 12 residues. V shed 8 bases and J shed 4 bases, with 11 bases lying between them. CDR3: CASLRGITEAFF. The CDR3 DNA is TGTGCCAGCCTCAGGGGCATCACTGAAGCTTTCTTT.

The chain joins TRBV4-3 to TRBJ2-1; possibly TRBD2 for D (7 bases). Germline lookup yields CDR1 LGHNA and CDR2 YSLEER. The CDR3 sequence is 17 residues long. The V gene lost 5 bases and the J gene lost 6 bases, with 23 bases spanning the gap. The DNA for the CDR3 is TGCGCCAGCAGCACCCGGACCTACAGGGAGGGGGTCAATGAGCAGTTCTTC. It encodes CASSTRTYREGVNEQFF.

This sequence joins TRBV7-8 and TRBJ1-1; no definite D call. The length of the CDR3 is 14 residues. Trimming removed 1 base from V and 3 bases from J, with 9 bases in between. Germline V gene sequence: CDR1 SGHVS, CDR2 FQNEAQ. The CDR3 DNA sequence: TGTGCCAGCAGCTTAGGAGGTGGAGACACTGAAGCTTTCTTT. Translated: CASSLGGGDTEAFF.

The genes are TRBV5-4 and TRBJ2-3; D remains unclear. The CDR3 length is 12 residues. V was trimmed by 5 bases and J by 4 bases, leaving 8 bases between them. The germline V gene encodes CDR1 SGHNT and CDR2 YYREEE (reference sequence). CDR3 loop: CASSATSDTQYF. The DNA of the CDR3 is TGTGCCAGCAGTGCCACATCAGATACGCAGTATTTT.

This clone was counted once. The chain employs TRBV5-1 and TRBJ2-5, with 8 bases lining up with TRBD1. This CDR3 is built from 17 residues. The V gene end was trimmed by 0 bases and the J gene end by 5 bases; junction bases not matched to a gene: 12. CDR1 is SGHRS and CDR2 is YFSETQ in the germline V gene. The CDR3 reads CASSLGVSPGGEETQYF. The CDR3 DNA reads as TGCGCCAGCAGCTTGGGGGTATCCCCAGGGGGCGAGGAGACCCAGTACTTC.

V and J are TRBV9 and TRBJ1-6, with D perhaps TRBD1 (6 bases). CDR1 is SGDLS, CDR2 YYNGEE, per germline. V was clipped by 2 bases and J by 7 bases, with 16 bases between them. The CDR3 is 16 amino acids. CDR3 DNA sequence: TGTGCCAGCAGCGTGGCAGGGGACCCTTTAAATTCACCCCTCCACTTT. It codes for CASSVAGDPLNSPLHF.

The chain employs TRBV10-3 and TRBJ1-6; D might be TRBD1 (5 bases). V lost 6 bases and J 9 bases, leaving 15 bases between the germline ends. The CDR3 extends over 14 amino acids. Germline CDR1 ENHRY, CDR2 SYGVKD. In DNA, the CDR3 is TGTGCCATCAGGGCGACAGCGGGCCCTTCACCCCTCCACTTT. Translating it yields CAIRATAGPSPLHF.

The chain recombines TRBV20-1 with TRBJ1-1; the D is unclear. The CDR3 covers 11 residues. The germline V gene encodes CDR1 DFQATT and CDR2 SNEGSKA (reference sequence). V was clipped by 6 bases and J by 5 bases, with 10 bases between them. CDR3 nucleotide sequence: TGCAGTGCGACCCGAGGAACTGAAGCTTTCTTT. Its translation is CSATRGTEAFF.

The gene calls are TRBV28 and TRBJ1-4; 11 nucleotides match TRBD1. The CDR3 is 15 amino acids. V was pared by 5 bases and J by 7 bases, with 6 bases of the junction left unmatched. Germline V gene data show CDR1 as MDHEN and CDR2 as SYDVKM. The DNA of the CDR3 is TGTGCCAGCAGTAGCCCTGGACAGGGGGCTGAAAAACTGTTTTTT. It translates to CASSSPGQGAEKLFF.

The chain employs TRBV19 and TRBJ2-7; 8 bases agree with TRBD1. CDR3 length: 15 amino acids. Germline V lookup: CDR1 LNHDA, CDR2 SQIVND (reference sequence). Losses at the gene ends were 3 bases for V and 5 bases for J; bases not matched to a gene: 9. CDR3 in amino acids: CASSIRGRLIDEQYF. In nucleotides, the CDR3 is TGTGCCAGTAGTATCAGGGGGCGTTTAATAGACGAGCAGTACTTC.